This passage covers 3 T cell receptor beta chains from one sample sequenced in a study of blood T cell repertoires in COVID-19 (dated by TCRdb to the early 2020s). Receptor amplification or capture employed the immunoSEQ multiplex PCR assay. TCRdb holds this immuneACCESS table with in-frame rearrangements only. Some clones are missing; in checked studies, unresolved V genes explain under half, and the rest has no known cause. For this sample the table gives 250,000 to 300,000 clones, of which 83% were detected only once. The top ten hold roughly 4.6% of the sample. Sample: peripheral blood. The receptors shown here come from a man in his sixties who had recovered from COVID-19.

The rearrangement joins TRBV5-4 to TRBJ1-2; the match to TRBD1 covers 7 bases. Trimming took 2 bases from V and 4 from J; bases not matched to a gene: 11. Germline V lookup: CDR1 SGHNT, CDR2 YYREEE (reference sequence). The CDR3 totals 16 residues. The CDR3 sequence: CASSFGTGDGSYGYTF. The CDR3 nucleotides are TGTGCCAGCAGCTTTGGAACAGGGGACGGTAGCTATGGCTACACCTTC.

The J gene is TRBJ2-7, the V gene TRBV5-4, with 11 bases identical to TRBD1. The CDR3 spans 15 residues. CDR1 and CDR2 from the germline V gene are SGHNT and YYREEE (reference sequence). V dropped 4 bases and J dropped 3; count of bases not matched to a gene: 6. In nucleotides, the CDR3 is TGTGCCAGCAGCATCCCGGGACAGGGGGACTACGAGCAGTACTTC. This codes for CASSIPGQGDYEQYF.

The rearrangement uses TRBV21-1 and TRBJ2-7; no DNA check was done on the table's D call, TRBD2. TRBV21-1 is a pseudogene. This CDR3 has 12 amino acids. The CDR3 here is CASNYGGGEQYF. The CDR3 nucleotides are TGTGCCAGCAACTATGGTGGCGGCGAGCAGTACTTC.